This T cell receptor (beta chain) was captured by sequencing in a study of blood T cell repertoires in COVID-19. Study in general: Sources were T cells, B-cell-depleted T cells, or PBMCs; the material itself was cDNA or gDNA.

Per the germline V gene, CDR1 is MNHEY and CDR2 is SVGAGI. The CDR3 is 14 residues long. V lost 4 bases and J lost 2, with 8 bases in between. In the source study's methods: The assay estimated nucleated cells by amplifying reference gene primers. The repertoire was sequenced with immunoSEQ multiplex PCR; TCRdb's copy has only in-frame clones and lacks some. V and J calls and clone size are given by that table; D and trimming were obtained from the DNA. The table shows hundreds of thousands of clones, with roughly 85% occurring only once. Sample: peripheral blood. This TCR derives from a woman aged 25-40 years with active or convalescent COVID-19. The chain carries TRBV6-5 and TRBJ2-2, with a possible D match to TRBD1 (5 bases). CDR3 in DNA: TGTGCCAGCAGTTCCGGACAAAACACCGGGGAGCTGTTTTTT. Amino acid sequence: CASSSGQNTGELFF.